This T cell receptor (beta chain) was documented in a study of CD8 T cells in Susac syndrome. Background on the study: When blood was drawn, patients with Susac syndrome were on intravenous immunoglobulin alone, on corticosteroids, or therapy-naive.

TEMRA cells were FACS-enriched, unlike CD8+ and CD4+ T cells, which were negatively isolated. Random hexamers were used to reverse transcribe 0.5 to 1 ug of RNA. One entry per CDR3 protein, called by TCRdb with MiXCR from the immunoSEQ multiplex PCR reads. The profile shows under 200,000 distinct CDR3 sequences, 85% to 95% of them singletons. CDR3 length: 11 residues. The V gene lost 10 bases and the J gene lost 5 bases, with 8 bases spanning the gap. CDR1 and CDR2 (germline): SNHLY, FYNNEI. The source of this sequence is a human donor with Susac syndrome. The chain combines TRBV2 with TRBJ1-4; TRBD1 is a possible D gene (6 bases). Specimen: CD4+ T cells from PBMCs. DNA of the CDR3: TGTGCCACACAGGGCAATGAAAAACTGTTTTTT. Encoded protein: CATQGNEKLFF.